This T cell receptor beta chain was recorded in a study of blood T cell repertoires in COVID-19. Study at large: From the United States, Italy and Spain came samples of acute and convalescent COVID-19.

The germline gives CDR1 MNHEY, CDR2 SVGAGI. This CDR3 spans 15 amino acids. Trimming removed 0 bases from V and 8 bases from J; junction bases left unmatched: 4. This clone was detected only once. Method: immunoSEQ multiplex PCR; TCRdb's copy keeps in-frame clones and lacks some. Of roughly 410,000 clones listed, over 75% are singletons. The clonotype originates from a woman aged 35 to 49 with COVID-19, enrolled during active disease. Sequencing was performed on peripheral blood. The rearrangement links TRBV6-5 to TRBJ1-3; TRBD1 aligns across 10 bases. This CDR3 is CASSYSGTGVDTIYF. The CDR3 DNA reads TGTGCCAGCAGTTACTCCGGGACAGGGGTGGACACCATATATTTT.